The 31 T cell receptor beta chains presented below share a single source sample, sequenced in a study of blood T cell repertoires in COVID-19. Only in-frame clones appear in the TCRdb table, and some are missing; sequencing was by immunoSEQ multiplex PCR. The data contain 300,000 to 400,000 clones, more than 90% of them seen just once; the ten biggest clones take up around 3.9%. Sequenced sample: PBMCs or T cells enriched from blood (not recorded which). The source is a woman aged 30 to 39 who had been exposed to COVID-19.

This clone occurred once. V and J are TRBV28 and TRBJ2-2; D is uncertain. Deletions cut 6 bases from V and 1 base from J, with 6 bases between. CDR1 and CDR2 from the germline V gene are MDHEN and SYDVKM. The CDR3 has 13 amino acids. The CDR3: CASRPGNTGELFF. The CDR3 coding sequence is TGTGCCAGCAGGCCAGGGAACACCGGGGAGCTGTTTTTT.

This clone was observed a few times. This rearrangement joins TRBV4-3 to TRBJ1-5; tentatively, D is TRBD1 (6 bases). With 0 bases removed from V and 3 bases from J, the gap between germline ends came to 12 bases. This CDR3 contains 16 residues. CDR1 LGHNA and CDR2 YSLEER come from the germline V gene. CDR3 loop: CASSQDRRGHNQPQHF. The CDR3 bases are TGCGCCAGCAGCCAAGATCGCAGGGGTCACAATCAGCCCCAGCATTTT.

The CDR3 spells CASSPGQGTYNEQFF. DNA of the CDR3: TGTGCCAGCAGTCCGGGACAGGGAACTTACAATGAGCAGTTCTTC. The chain combines TRBV6-5 with TRBJ2-1, with 9 bases lining up with TRBD1. The germline V gene has CDR1 MNHEY and CDR2 SVGAGI. Trimming at V came to 5 bases and at J to 4 bases, leaving 6 bases not matched to a gene. This CDR3 spans 15 amino acids.

V and J are TRBV5-4 and TRBJ2-3, with D tentatively TRBD2 (6 bases). The CDR3 is 15 amino acids. V was pared by 0 bases and J by 1 base, with 9 bases between. The V gene's germline CDR1 is SGHNT and CDR2 YYREEE (reference sequence). The CDR3 DNA sequence: TGTGCCAGCAGCTTGGGGGGGGACCGCACAGATACGCAGTATTTT. It encodes CASSLGGDRTDTQYF.

This rearrangement joins TRBV27 to TRBJ1-1, with a weak D call TRBD1 (5 bases). V shed 6 bases and J shed 4 bases, with 21 bases lying between them. The CDR3 spans 16 residues. CDR1 and CDR2 from the germline V gene are MNHEY and SMNVEV (reference sequence). CDR3 in DNA: TGTGCCAGCAGACTTGGGACTTCGGCGCCTGGCACTGAAGCTTTCTTT. It translates to CASRLGTSAPGTEAFF.

This chain links TRBV29-1 with TRBJ2-3; perhaps TRBD1 as D (5 bases). V was cut by 7 bases and J by 8 bases, with 28 bases left in between. The CDR3 is 16 residues long. Germline V CDR1 and CDR2: SQVTM, ANQGSEA. As DNA, the CDR3 is TGCAGCGCCAGGGTATTAGGGGCTAGTTTAAGCCCTACGCAGTATTTT. Translating gives CSARVLGASLSPTQYF.

The V and J genes are TRBV19 and TRBJ2-7, with D possibly TRBD2 on 5 matching bases. This CDR3 spans 16 amino acids. V was clipped by 1 base and J by 1 base, with 14 bases between them. Germline V gene lookup returns CDR1 LNHDA and CDR2 SQIVND (reference sequence). As DNA, the CDR3 is TGTGCCAGTAGTATAGGCCGGGGAAGGGAGTCCTACGAGCAGTACTTC. Translated: CASSIGRGRESYEQYF.

The chain couples TRBV18 to TRBJ2-5; 12 bases fit TRBD2. The CDR3 length is 15 residues. Trimming removed 4 bases from V and 1 base from J; junction bases left unmatched: 1. Per the germline V gene, CDR1 is KGHSH and CDR2 is LQKENI. CDR3: CASSQTSGGQETQYF. The CDR3 nucleotides read TGTGCCAGCTCACAGACTAGCGGGGGCCAAGAGACCCAGTACTTC. The full variable domain, in which reference TRBV18 and TRBJ2-5 provide the parts outside the CDR3, is NAGVMQNPRHLVRRRGQEARLRCSPMKGHSHVYWYRQLPEEGLKFMVYLQKENIIDESGMPKERFSAEFPKEGPSILRIQQVVRGDSAAYFCASSQTSGGQETQYFGPGTRLLVL.

This clone appeared a single time. This chain uses TRBV29-1 with TRBJ2-3; D gene ambiguous. Germline CDR1 SQVTM, CDR2 ANQGSEA. V was trimmed by 8 bases and J by 6 bases, leaving 12 bases between them. The CDR3 is 11 amino acids. The DNA for the CDR3 is TGCAGCTACGATATGGGCGATACGCAGTATTTT. Its translation is CSYDMGDTQYF.

The chain employs TRBV6-5 and TRBJ1-2; TRBD1 matches 9 bases. Germline V gene data show CDR1 as MNHEY and CDR2 as SVGAGI. This CDR3 has 15 residues. The V gene end was trimmed by 7 bases and the J gene end by 7 bases; junction bases not matched to a gene: 13. CDR3 sequence: CASNSGTGNFFGYTF. The CDR3 nucleotides read TGTGCCAGCAACTCCGGGACAGGGAATTTCTTTGGCTACACCTTC.

This clone turned up a few times. The V gene is TRBV5-1, the J gene TRBJ1-2; 8 bases are shared with TRBD1. With 3 bases clipped from V and 3 bases from J, the junction kept 7 bases outside the gene matches. CDR1 and CDR2 from the germline V gene are SGHRS and YFSETQ. The CDR3 is 15 amino acids. CDR3 residues: CASSWDRTSYYGYTF. CDR3 DNA sequence: TGCGCCAGCAGCTGGGACAGGACGTCTTACTATGGCTACACCTTC.

V and J are TRBV7-9 and TRBJ1-1; 10 positions match TRBD1. Germline CDR1 SEHNR, CDR2 FQNEAQ (reference sequence). The CDR3 spans 15 residues. V was pared by 5 bases and J by 6 bases, with 9 bases of the junction left unmatched. CDR3 in DNA: TGTGCCAGCAGCCCATCTGGGACAGGGGTACCTGAAGCTTTCTTT. Protein: CASSPSGTGVPEAFF.

This clone was detected once. V and J are TRBV10-3 and TRBJ1-6; unclear D gene. The V end was cut by 2 bases, the J end by 10 bases, with 6 bases between. Germline CDR1 ENHRY, CDR2 SYGVKD. The CDR3 length is 12 residues. The CDR3 nucleotides read TGTGCCATCAGTGAGAAAACATCACCCCTCCACTTT. Amino acid sequence: CAISEKTSPLHF.

The chain carries TRBV5-1 and TRBJ1-1, with no clear D. The germline V gene encodes CDR1 SGHRS and CDR2 YFSETQ. Trimming shortened V by 5 bases and J by 3 bases, and 17 bases separated the two germline ends. The CDR3 is 15 amino acids. The CDR3 DNA follows: TGCGCCAGCAGTCGAAGCGTCCAAGGTCACACTGAAGCTTTCTTT. This encodes CASSRSVQGHTEAFF. The complete variable domain, with remaining parts taken from reference TRBV5-1 and TRBJ1-1, reads KAGVTQTPRYLIKTRGQQVTLSCSPISGHRSVSWYQQTPGQGLQFLFEYFSETQRNKGNFPGRFSGRQFSNSRSEMNVSTLELGDSALYLCASSRSVQGHTEAFFGQGTRLTVV.

The chain couples TRBV3-1 (or the pseudogene TRBV3-2) to TRBJ2-4; 12 bases are shared with TRBD2. Germline V gene data show CDR1 as LGHDT and CDR2 as YNNKEL (reference sequence). The CDR3 is made up of 15 amino acids. Trimming removed 4 bases from V and 5 bases from J; junction bases left unmatched: 3. CDR3: CASSPRLAGENIQYF. As DNA, the CDR3 is TGTGCCAGCAGCCCGCGACTAGCGGGGGAAAACATTCAGTACTTC.

The chain employs TRBV2 and TRBJ2-3; 8 bases are shared with TRBD1. Unmatched junction bases numbered 4, after V lost 7 bases and J lost 4 bases. CDR1 is SNHLY and CDR2 is FYNNEI in the germline V gene. The CDR3 runs 13 residues. The CDR3 coding sequence is TGTGCCAGCAAGACAGGGGCGGCAGATACGCAGTATTTT. This sequence encodes CASKTGAADTQYF.

V gene TRBV18 combines with J gene TRBJ2-6; D is undetermined. The CDR3 has 14 amino acids. Trimming removed 5 bases from V and 1 base from J, with 6 bases in between. Germline values: CDR1 KGHSH, CDR2 LQKENI. CDR3 sequence reads: CASSTGSGANVLTF. The CDR3 coding sequence is TGTGCCAGCTCAACGGGTTCTGGGGCCAACGTCCTGACTTTC.

The V call is TRBV9, the J call TRBJ2-3, with TRBD2 matching 9 bases. The CDR3 sequence is 17 residues long. Trimming removed 0 bases from V and 2 bases from J; junction bases left unmatched: 7. Germline-derived CDR1 and CDR2 are SGDLS and YYNGEE. CDR3 region: CASSVGSGGPNTDTQYF. CDR3 nucleotide sequence: TGTGCCAGCAGCGTAGGGAGCGGGGGGCCGAACACAGATACGCAGTATTTT. Full variable domain (rest looked up from reference TRBV9 and TRBJ2-3): DSGVTQTPKHLITATGQRVTLRCSPRSGDLSVYWYQQSLDQGLQFLIQYYNGEERAKGNILERFSAQQFPDLHSELNLSSLELGDSALYFCASSVGSGGPNTDTQYFGPGTRLTVL.

V is TRBV19 and J is TRBJ1-6; 7 bases align to TRBD1. Germline V gene sequence: CDR1 LNHDA, CDR2 SQIVND (reference sequence). Trimming removed 9 bases from V and 8 bases from J; junction bases left unmatched: 13. The CDR3 runs to 15 residues. The CDR3 DNA reads TGTGCCAGCTCCCTCATCAGGGGGGTGGATTCACCCCTCCACTTT. Translation gives CASSLIRGVDSPLHF.

The chain couples TRBV20-1 to TRBJ1-6; no clear D gene. The CDR3 is 15 amino acids. Between the trimmed V and J ends, which lost 3 bases and 0 bases, there was a span of 9 bases. Germline V lookup: CDR1 DFQATT, CDR2 SNEGSKA (reference sequence). CDR3 DNA sequence: TGCAGTGCTAGTTCGGGGAGCTCCTATAATTCACCCCTCCACTTT. This codes for CSASSGSSYNSPLHF.

V is TRBV29-1 and J is TRBJ1-1; no reliable D call. Germline assignment: CDR1 SQVTM and CDR2 ANQGSEA. The V gene lost 7 bases and the J gene lost 0 bases, with 9 bases spanning the gap. The CDR3 loop spans 12 amino acids. This CDR3 reads CSAGRVNTEAFF. In DNA, the CDR3 is TGCAGCGCCGGTCGGGTGAACACTGAAGCTTTCTTT.

V is TRBV19 and J is TRBJ1-2, with TRBD1 matching over 7 bases. V was pared by 7 bases and J by 4 bases, with 6 bases of the junction left unmatched. This CDR3 spans 13 amino acids. Looked up from germline, CDR1 is LNHDA and CDR2 is SQIVND (reference sequence). The CDR3 region is CASTETGTYGYTF. The CDR3 DNA follows: TGTGCCAGTACAGAGACAGGGACCTATGGCTACACCTTC.

The V call is TRBV27, the J call TRBJ2-5; TRBD1 might be the D (5 bases). V shed 3 bases and J shed 9 bases, with 20 bases lying between them. In germline, CDR1 is MNHEY, CDR2 SMNVEV (reference sequence). The CDR3 runs 15 residues. The CDR3 here is CASSLGPASQGAQYF. As DNA, the CDR3 is TGTGCCAGCAGTTTGGGGCCGGCGTCGCAAGGGGCCCAGTACTTC.

The chain is built from TRBV5-4 and TRBJ1-1; D is perhaps TRBD1 (6 bases). Germline CDR1 is SGHNT and CDR2 is YYREEE (reference sequence). Trimming removed 2 bases at V and 3 bases at J, with 14 bases between. The CDR3 has 15 residues. The CDR3 coding sequence is TGTGCCAGCAGCTTCTCCGGGACACGCCACACTGAAGCTTTCTTT. Protein: CASSFSGTRHTEAFF.

The count of this clone is one. CDR3 in amino acids: CASSLVPSGDTQYF. In DNA, the CDR3 is TGCGCCAGCAGCTTGGTCCCCTCGGGGGATACGCAGTATTTT. The chain is built from TRBV5-1 and TRBJ2-3, with a tentative D call TRBD2 (5 bases). V lost 0 bases and J lost 6, with 11 bases in between. The CDR3 length is 14 residues. Germline lookup yields CDR1 SGHRS and CDR2 YFSETQ.

J is TRBJ1-2 and V is TRBV9, with D unresolved. CDR1 and CDR2 from the germline V gene are SGDLS and YYNGEE. The CDR3 is made up of 14 amino acids. V gave up 0 bases and J gave up 4 bases, with 10 bases separating them. DNA of the CDR3: TGTGCCAGCAGCGTAGAGCCGGGAGGCTATGGCTACACCTTC. Residues: CASSVEPGGYGYTF. The full variable domain, its missing parts supplied by reference TRBV9 and TRBJ1-2, is DSGVTQTPKHLITATGQRVTLRCSPRSGDLSVYWYQQSLDQGLQFLIQYYNGEERAKGNILERFSAQQFPDLHSELNLSSLELGDSALYFCASSVEPGGYGYTFGSGTRLTVV.

J is TRBJ2-3 and V is TRBV5-1; D might be TRBD2 (6 bases). This CDR3 contains 14 residues. CDR1 SGHRS and CDR2 YFSETQ come from the germline V gene. With 7 bases removed from V and 2 bases from J, the gap between germline ends came to 14 bases. CDR3 sequence (DNA): TGCGCCAGCTTTGCGGGGCTGAACACAGATACGCAGTATTTT. Its protein product is CASFAGLNTDTQYF.

The chain is built from TRBV28 and TRBJ2-3; 12 positions agree with TRBD2. V lost 7 bases and J lost 4; bases outside the gene matches: 9. This CDR3 is 16 amino acids long. Looked up from germline, CDR1 is MDHEN and CDR2 is SYDVKM. The CDR3: CASTDRLAGGPDTQYF. The CDR3 DNA reads as TGTGCCAGCACCGACCGGCTAGCGGGGGGGCCAGATACGCAGTATTTT.

Notes on this clone: Since a much larger clone is just one base distant, this may be a read error. The same CDR3 also results from other DNA sequences found in this sample. The chain joins TRBV18 to TRBJ1-1; D unclear. Trimming pared 3 bases from V and 1 base from J, leaving 6 bases between. This CDR3 is 13 amino acids long. Germline CDR1 reads KGHSH; CDR2 reads LQKENI. The CDR3 protein is CASSPPGNTEAFF. The CDR3 region has the DNA TGTGCCAGCTCACCCCCGGGGAACACTGAAGCTTTCTTT. Filled out from reference TRBV18 and TRBJ1-1, the complete variable domain reads NAGVMQNPRHLVRRRGQEARLRCSPMKGHSHVYWYRQLPEEGLKFMVYLQKENIIDESGMPKERFSAEFPKEGPSILRIQQVVRGDSAAYFCASSPPGNTEAFFGQGTRLTVV.

CDR3 nucleotide sequence: TGTGCCAGTAGTACCCCACCGACAGGGGCGCCGAACATGAACACTGAAGCTTTCTTT. Translation gives CASSTPPTGAPNMNTEAFF. The chain is built from TRBV19 and TRBJ1-1, with 8 bases aligning to TRBD1. V shed 4 bases, J shed 0 bases, and the junction held 16 bases outside the gene matches. The CDR3 extends over 19 amino acids. Looked up from germline, CDR1 is LNHDA and CDR2 is SQIVND (reference sequence).

This chain connects TRBV4-1 to TRBJ1-2; tentative D call: TRBD1 (5 bases). The CDR3 is 14 residues long. The V gene lost 1 base and the J gene lost 2 bases, with 8 bases spanning the gap. Germline CDR1 reads MGHRA; CDR2 reads YSYEKL. The CDR3 here is CASSQAQGNYGYTF. CDR3 nucleotide sequence: TGCGCCAGCAGCCAAGCTCAGGGAAACTATGGCTACACCTTC.